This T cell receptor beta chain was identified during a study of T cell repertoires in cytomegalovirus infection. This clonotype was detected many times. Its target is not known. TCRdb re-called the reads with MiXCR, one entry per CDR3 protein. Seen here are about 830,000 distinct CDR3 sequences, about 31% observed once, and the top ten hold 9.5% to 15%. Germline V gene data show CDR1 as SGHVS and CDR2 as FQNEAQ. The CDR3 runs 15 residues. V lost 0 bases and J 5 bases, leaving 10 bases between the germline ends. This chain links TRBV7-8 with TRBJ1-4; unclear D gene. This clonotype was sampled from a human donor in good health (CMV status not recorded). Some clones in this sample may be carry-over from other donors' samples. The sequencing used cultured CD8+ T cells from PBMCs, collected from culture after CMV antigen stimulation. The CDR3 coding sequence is TGTGCCAGCAGCTTAGCATGGGTCTCGAATGAAAAACTGTTTTTT. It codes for CASSLAWVSNEKLFF.